One T cell receptor beta chain is described in this entry. Its antigen is currently unknown. This CDR3 region has 14 residues. Germline values: CDR1 MNHNS, CDR2 SASEGT. No cell sorting was done before RNA was extracted from the tissue. Donors were chemotherapy-naive, newly diagnosed lung cancer surgical patients in China, August–late 2014. A modified ARM-PCR protocol with three rounds of nested PCR amplified TCRbeta. Using its own MiXCR run on the multiplex PCR reads, TCRdb lists one record per CDR3 protein. Seen here are about 200,000 distinct CDR3 sequences, 70% to 75% observed once, and the top ten hold 25%. This specimen comes from a study of tumor and adjacent non-tumor tissue in lung cancer. Overall study results and limits: Compared with tumor, normal lung showed significantly lower TCR diversity.

The receptor was isolated from a man aged 60 to 75 with non-small cell lung cancer. This chain joins TRBV6-1 and TRBJ1-1; TRBD1 aligns across 9 bases. The sample consisted of lung tumor tissue. This CDR3 is CTCSEDRGDTEAFF. In DNA form, the CDR3 reads TGTACCTGCAGTGAAGACAGGGGGGACACTGAAGCTTTCTTT.